This T cell receptor beta chain was captured by sequencing in a study of blood T cell repertoires in COVID-19. Those enrolled in Seattle joined during active infection and were followed longitudinally afterward. The authors' processing: Amplification with reference gene primers provided the estimates of nucleated cell counts. Clones were sequenced by immunoSEQ multiplex PCR, and TCRdb holds only the in-frame ones, with some missing. D and trimming come from the DNA, and the V and J calls and clone size come from that table. The table shows roughly 230,000 clones, with roughly 80% occurring only once. The CDR3 contains 13 residues. Germline CDR1 reads MDHEN; CDR2 reads SYDVKM. V was pared by 4 bases and J by 4 bases, with 8 bases between. There are a few counts of this clone.

Material for sequencing was peripheral blood. The rearrangement uses TRBV28 and TRBJ1-3; weak D call: TRBD1 (5 bases). This sequence originates from a woman at least 80 years old with COVID-19, enrolled during active disease. CDR3 residues: CASSWPGGNTIYF. CDR3 nucleotide sequence: TGTGCCAGCAGTTGGCCAGGGGGAAACACCATATATTTT. The full variable domain, its missing parts supplied by reference TRBV28 and TRBJ1-3, is DVKVTQSSRYLVKRTGEKVFLECVQDMDHENMFWYRQDPGLGLRLIYFSYDVKMKEKGDIPEGYSVSREKKERFSLILESASTNQTSMYLCASSWPGGNTIYFGEGSWLTVV.